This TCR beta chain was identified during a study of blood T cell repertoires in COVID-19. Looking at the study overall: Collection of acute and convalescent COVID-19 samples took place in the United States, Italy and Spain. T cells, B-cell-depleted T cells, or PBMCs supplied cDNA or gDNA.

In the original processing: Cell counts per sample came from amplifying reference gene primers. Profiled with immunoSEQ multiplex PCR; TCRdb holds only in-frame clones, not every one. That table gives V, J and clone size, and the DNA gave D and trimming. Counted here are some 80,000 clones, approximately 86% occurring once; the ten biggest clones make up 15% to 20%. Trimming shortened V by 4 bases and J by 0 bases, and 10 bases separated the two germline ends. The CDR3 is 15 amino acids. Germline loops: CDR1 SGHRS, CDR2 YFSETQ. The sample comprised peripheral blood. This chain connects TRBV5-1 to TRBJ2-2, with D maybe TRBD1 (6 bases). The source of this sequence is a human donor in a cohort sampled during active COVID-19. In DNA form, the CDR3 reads TGCGCCAGCAGCCCAGGACAGACGAACACCGGGGAGCTGTTTTTT. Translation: CASSPGQTNTGELFF.